These 28 T cell receptor beta chains share one sample of origin, sequenced in a study of regulatory T cells in long-lasting Graves disease (dated by TCRdb to the early 2020s). The time point label for this specimen denotes: persistent/refractory GD, antithyroid drugs over 5 years with positive TRAb. RNA was extracted from PBMCs in TRIzol for both TCR sequencing and RNA sequencing. The method behind the library was multiplex PCR. The sequencing machine was an Illumina HiSeq 4000. iRepertoire HTBI primers and Arm-PCR amplification of CDR3 regions were used to construct TCR beta libraries. Using fastp at Q25 and MiXCR, TCRdb reprocessed the public reads and kept productive beta chains. Each entry is one CDR3 protein sequence, shown with its most common DNA and genes. The sample table holds 700,000 or so distinct CDR3 sequences, of which approximately 31% were seen once. Roughly 46% of the sample is in the top ten clones.

The input for sequencing was peripheral blood mononuclear cells (PBMCs), taken when the disease was refractory, from a patient treated with antithyroid drugs. The source of these receptors is a female donor with Graves disease.

This clonotype was seen more than once but under ten times. V is TRBV20-1 and J is TRBJ2-5; 9 positions match TRBD1. In germline, CDR1 is DFQATT, CDR2 SNEGSKA (reference sequence). The CDR3 is 17 amino acids. J was trimmed by 4 bases and V by 1 base; bases with no gene match: 13. The CDR3 sequence is CSARAALGQGKTETQYF. In nucleotides, the CDR3 is TGCAGTGCTAGAGCGGCCCTTGGACAGGGGAAAACAGAGACCCAGTACTTC.

V usage is TRBV2 and J usage is TRBJ1-1, with 7 bases fitting TRBD1. Germline V gene sequence: CDR1 SNHLY, CDR2 FYNNEI. The ends lost 6 bases at V and 4 bases at J; junction bases unmatched: 14. The CDR3 length is 16 residues. The CDR3 is CASSLVAGGVGTEAFF. For the CDR3, the DNA is TGTGCCAGCAGCTTAGTGGCAGGGGGAGTTGGCACTGAAGCTTTCTTT.

This clonotype was seen only once. One base away lies a much larger clone, so this may be a sequencing read error. Likely a read error: the CDR3 ends without its conserved phenylalanine or tryptophan. CDR3 region: CASSANLIALTNGYTL. DNA for the CDR3: TGTGCCAGCAGTGCCAATCTTATAGCCCTTACAAATGGCTACACCCTC. The rearrangement joins TRBV25-1 to TRBJ1-2, with D unclear. V gave up 4 bases and J gave up 6 bases, with 21 bases separating them. Germline CDR1 and CDR2: MGHDK and SYGVNS. This CDR3 has 16 amino acids.

The CDR3 DNA sequence: TGTGCCAGCAGTACCCGGGATAACTCATTGGGGGGGAGAGCGAGCAATCAGCCCCAGCATTTT. Its protein is CASSTRDNSLGGRASNQPQHF. The chain links TRBV12-3 or TRBV12-4 to TRBJ1-5; TRBD1 is a possible D gene (5 bases). The ends were cut back, 5 bases at V and 1 base at J, with 30 bases in the middle. The CDR3 is made up of 21 amino acids.

This clonotype was counted only a few times. This sequence joins TRBV7-3 and TRBJ2-3, with D possibly matching TRBD1 (5 bases). The germline CDR1 and CDR2 sequences are SGHTA and FQGTGA. Trimming shortened V by 3 bases and J by 1 base, and 8 bases separated the two germline ends. This CDR3 region has 14 residues. The CDR3 coding sequence is TGTGCCAGCAGCTTTTTAGGGGGCACAGATACGCAGTATTTT. Translated: CASSFLGGTDTQYF.

This chain joins TRBV12-3 or TRBV12-4 and TRBJ1-2; D is unresolved. The ends were cut back, 0 bases at V and 13 bases at J, with 12 bases in the middle. The CDR3 spans 12 residues. CDR3 loop: CASSLALTVGTF. The CDR3 DNA sequence: TGTGCCAGCAGTTTAGCGTTAACGGTGGGCACCTTC.

The chain carries TRBV27 and TRBJ1-6; 8 positions agree with TRBD1. The junction had 6 bases not matched to a gene; V was cut back by 5 bases and J by 9 bases. Germline V gene data show CDR1 as MNHEY and CDR2 as SMNVEV (reference sequence). This CDR3 is built from 14 residues. For the CDR3, the DNA is TGTGCCAGCAGTGCAGGGGGCGCGTCTTCACCCCTCCACTTT. Protein product: CASSAGGASSPLHF.

In this sample, this clonotype turned up a few times. This sequence joins TRBV20-1 and TRBJ1-1; D is unresolved. CDR1 DFQATT and CDR2 SNEGSKA come from the germline V gene (reference sequence). Trimming stripped 6 bases from V and 3 bases from J, with 8 bases between. The CDR3 consists of 11 residues. The CDR3 sequence: CSASAYTEAFF. CDR3 bases: TGCAGTGCCAGCGCATACACTGAAGCTTTCTTT.

The genes are TRBV29-1 and TRBJ1-1, with 8 bases that match TRBD1. In germline, CDR1 is SQVTM, CDR2 ANQGSEA. J was trimmed by 4 bases and V by 4 bases; bases with no gene match: 5. The CDR3 extends over 13 amino acids. The CDR3 DNA is TGCAGCGTTGGTTTGGGACAGGTCACTGAAGCTTTCTTT. Translation: CSVGLGQVTEAFF.

This clonotype was counted only a few times. This chain links TRBV28 with TRBJ1-5; possible D gene TRBD1, 6 bases. This CDR3 has 14 residues. Germline CDR1 is MDHEN and CDR2 is SYDVKM. Trimming stripped 8 bases from V and 6 bases from J, with 17 bases between. The CDR3 DNA reads as TGTGCCAGCTCGGGACACCTAAAGGGTCAGCCCCAGCATTTT. Encoded protein: CASSGHLKGQPQHF.

This chain links TRBV11-2 with TRBJ1-1; possible D gene TRBD1, 5 bases. CDR1 is SGHAT and CDR2 is FQNNGV in the germline V gene. Between the trimmed V and J ends, which lost 2 bases and 0 bases, there was a span of 13 bases. CDR3 length equals 16 residues. CDR3 region: CASSLIRRGMNTEAFF. CDR3 nucleotide sequence: TGTGCCAGCAGCTTAATAAGAAGGGGCATGAACACTGAAGCTTTCTTT.

This clonotype has only a few counts. This CDR3 reads CASSYDVGYEQYF. For the CDR3, the DNA is TGTGCCAGCAGTTACGACGTAGGCTACGAGCAGTACTTC. The chain carries TRBV6-5 and TRBJ2-7; no definite D call. CDR1 is MNHEY and CDR2 is SVGAGI in the germline V gene. V lost 2 bases and J 3 bases, leaving 8 bases between the germline ends. The CDR3 has 13 amino acids.

The V gene is TRBV20-1, the J gene TRBJ1-5; a weak D match, TRBD1 (5 bases). Germline assignment: CDR1 DFQATT and CDR2 SNEGSKA (reference sequence). The CDR3 is made up of 14 amino acids. V was cut by 2 bases and J by 6 bases, with 14 bases left in between. CDR3 sequence reads: CSARPGGESQPQHF. CDR3 nucleotide sequence: TGCAGTGCTAGACCCGGGGGTGAAAGTCAGCCCCAGCATTTT.

The table lists this clonotype with a few counts. This chain connects TRBV3-1 to TRBJ1-4; 9 nucleotides agree with TRBD1. The CDR3 covers 14 residues. After removal of 1 base from V and 6 bases from J, the junction contained 0 bases not matched to a gene. Germline CDR1 and CDR2: LGHDT and YNNKEL (reference sequence). CDR3 in DNA: TGTGCCAGCAGCCAAGGGACAGGGGATGAAAAACTGTTTTTT. Translating gives CASSQGTGDEKLFF. The complete variable domain, with remaining parts taken from reference TRBV3-1 and TRBJ1-4, reads DTAVSQTPKYLVTQMGNDKSIKCEQNLGHDTMYWYKQDSKKFLKIMFSYNNKELIINETVPNRFSPKSPDKAHLNLHINSLELGDSAVYFCASSQGTGDEKLFFGSGTQLSVL.

A few counts support this clonotype. The V call is TRBV12-3 or TRBV12-4, the J call TRBJ2-7; TRBD2 is a possible D gene (5 bases). The length of the CDR3 is 14 residues. Trimming took 5 bases from V and 0 from J, leaving 11 bases between them. Here the CDR3 reads CASSPGIYSYEQYF. The CDR3 DNA reads TGTGCCAGCAGTCCCGGGATCTACTCCTACGAGCAGTACTTC.

With respect to this clonotype: The missing conserved phenylalanine or tryptophan at the end of this CDR3 makes a read error likely. The DNA is left out, because the CDR3 cannot be placed on it with certainty; the CDR3 is given as TCRdb lists it. The chain is built from TRBV6-1 and TRBJ1-5; the table assigns TRBD1, which was not confirmed against the DNA. The CDR3 is made up of 13 amino acids, end residues included. Germline loops: CDR1 MNHNS, CDR2 SASEGT. The CDR3 loop is CASSEARGGQATI.

The rearrangement joins TRBV19 to TRBJ1-5, with D possibly matching TRBD1 (5 bases). Looked up from germline, CDR1 is LNHDA and CDR2 is SQIVND (reference sequence). The V gene lost 6 bases and the J gene lost 0 bases, with 12 bases spanning the gap. The CDR3 runs to 15 residues. In nucleotides, the CDR3 is TGTGCCAGTAGGGTGACAGTTTATAGCAATCAGCCCCAGCATTTT. It is translated as CASRVTVYSNQPQHF.

The chain recombines TRBV4-1 with TRBJ1-6; 10 bases line up with TRBD1. V lost 1 base, J lost 11 bases, and 5 bases stayed unmatched. The CDR3 contains 15 residues. From germline, CDR1 is MGHRA and CDR2 YSYEKL. The CDR3 protein is CASSQAGQGDPPLHF. The CDR3 nucleotides are TGCGCCAGCAGCCAAGCCGGACAGGGGGACCCACCCCTCCACTTT.

The V and J genes are TRBV7-3 and TRBJ2-2, with 7 nucleotides matching TRBD2. V gave up 5 bases and J gave up 5 bases; unmatched junction bases: 11. Germline V CDR1 and CDR2: SGHTA, FQGTGA. This CDR3 region has 16 residues. CDR3 protein: CASSGTGGRPTGELFF. The CDR3 coding sequence is TGTGCCAGCAGCGGGACTGGCGGGAGACCAACCGGGGAGCTGTTTTTT.

The chain joins TRBV2 to TRBJ2-7, with D possibly being TRBD2 (6 bases). V was shortened by 6 bases and J by 2 bases, with 8 bases between the two germline ends. The CDR3 spans 12 residues. The germline CDR1 and CDR2 sequences are SNHLY and FYNNEI. In DNA form, the CDR3 reads TGTGCCAGCAGGTGGGGGGCCTACGAGCAGTACTTC. As protein: CASRWGAYEQYF.

This clonotype turned up a few times. The rearrangement joins TRBV20-1 to TRBJ1-4; D is unresolved. The germline V gene encodes CDR1 DFQATT and CDR2 SNEGSKA (reference sequence). This CDR3 has 13 amino acids. V lost 3 bases and J 0 bases, leaving 5 bases between the germline ends. CDR3 sequence reads: CSARATTNEKLFF. The DNA of the CDR3 is TGCAGTGCTAGGGCTACAACTAATGAAAAACTGTTTTTT.

CDR3 nucleotides: TGTGCCAGCAGGCAAAACCCGGGCACAGATACGCAGTATTTT. The encoded protein is CASRQNPGTDTQYF. The chain combines TRBV2 with TRBJ2-3; D unresolved. The CDR3 is made up of 14 amino acids. CDR1 and CDR2 (germline): SNHLY, FYNNEI. Between the trimmed V and J ends, which lost 6 bases and 1 base, there was a span of 11 bases. The variable domain in full, completed from reference TRBV2 and TRBJ2-3, reads EPEVTQTPSHQVTQMGQEVILRCVPISNHLYFYWYRQILGQKVEFLVSFYNNEISEKSEIFDDQFSVERPDGSNFTLKIRSTKLEDSAMYFCASRQNPGTDTQYFGPGTRLTVL.

The gene calls are TRBV10-2 and TRBJ2-2; D is uncertain. Germline CDR1 is WSHSY and CDR2 is SAAADI. V lost 5 bases and J 1 base, leaving 11 bases between the germline ends. The CDR3 loop spans 15 amino acids. The CDR3 loop is CASSFNSQNTGELFF. The CDR3 coding sequence is TGCGCCAGCAGTTTTAACAGTCAGAACACCGGGGAGCTGTTTTTT.

In regard to this clonotype: This may arise from a read error, as a much more abundant clone is one base away. Likely a read error: the CDR3 ends without its conserved phenylalanine or tryptophan. The CDR3 region is CASRQGGELFL. The CDR3 bases are TGTGCCAGCAGACAGGGCGGGGAGCTGTTTCTT. This rearrangement joins TRBV6-2 or TRBV6-3 to TRBJ2-2; D is possibly TRBD1 (6 bases). Deletions cut 6 bases from V and 7 bases from J, with 6 bases between. CDR3 length: 11 amino acids. Germline V CDR1 and CDR2: MNHEY, SVGEGT.

The CDR3 here is CASSTGLAGCNTGELFF. The CDR3 nucleotides are TGTGCCAGCAGCACGGGACTAGCGGGATGCAACACCGGGGAGCTGTTTTTT. V gene TRBV7-9 combines with J gene TRBJ2-2; 13 bases match TRBD2. Germline-derived CDR1 and CDR2 are SEHNR and FQNEAQ (reference sequence). The V gene end was trimmed by 5 bases and the J gene end by 2 bases; junction bases not matched to a gene: 5. The CDR3 is 17 residues long.

The chain is built from TRBV4-1 and TRBJ2-7; 12 bases are a match to TRBD2. This CDR3 spans 19 amino acids. V shed 0 bases and J 3 bases; nucleotides not matched to a gene: 12. Germline CDR1 reads MGHRA; CDR2 reads YSYEKL. The CDR3 nucleotides are TGCGCCAGCAGCCAAGATCATGACGTATCGGGACTAGCGGGCTACGAGCAGTACTTC. Translating gives CASSQDHDVSGLAGYEQYF.

The sample holds a few counts of this clonotype. The rearrangement joins TRBV15 to TRBJ2-7; a possible D gene is TRBD2 (6 bases). V lost 0 bases and J 3 bases, leaving 12 bases between the germline ends. The CDR3 consists of 15 residues. The V gene's germline CDR1 is LNHNV and CDR2 YYDKDF (reference sequence). The CDR3 DNA reads as TGTGCCACCAGCAGAGAGCGGGGCACCTTCTACGAGCAGTACTTC. This encodes CATSRERGTFYEQYF.

J is TRBJ1-1 and V is TRBV6-1; D remains unclear. The CDR3 contains 13 residues. The germline V and J ends were trimmed by 3 bases and 8 bases, with 13 bases remaining between them. Germline assignment: CDR1 MNHNS and CDR2 SASEGT. The CDR3, as DNA: TGTGCCAGCAGTGACCAGAGGGCCCTCGAAGCTTTCTTT. It codes for CASSDQRALEAFF.